This entry describes one T cell receptor (beta chain). Original methodology: The assay estimated nucleated cells by amplifying reference gene primers. Repertoires were generated with immunoSEQ multiplex PCR, while TCRdb's copy carries only in-frame clones and drops some. Clonal size and the V and J genes are those of that table, whereas D and trimming came from the DNA. The sample contains fewer than 500,000 clones, around 89% of which appear only once. This sample was included in a study of blood T cell repertoires in COVID-19. The wider study: There were acute and convalescent COVID-19 samples, and they came from the United States, Italy and Spain.

The CDR3 covers 11 residues. V lost 6 bases, J lost 7 bases, and 6 bases lay in between. Looked up from germline, CDR1 is KGHDR and CDR2 is SFDVKD. Material for sequencing was peripheral blood. The V call is TRBV24-1, the J call TRBJ2-1; D is undetermined. This receptor was identified in a woman aged 25 to 39 with acute or convalescent COVID-19. As DNA, the CDR3 is TGTGCCACCAGTTCTTTTAATGAGCAGTTCTTC. This gives the protein CATSSFNEQFF.